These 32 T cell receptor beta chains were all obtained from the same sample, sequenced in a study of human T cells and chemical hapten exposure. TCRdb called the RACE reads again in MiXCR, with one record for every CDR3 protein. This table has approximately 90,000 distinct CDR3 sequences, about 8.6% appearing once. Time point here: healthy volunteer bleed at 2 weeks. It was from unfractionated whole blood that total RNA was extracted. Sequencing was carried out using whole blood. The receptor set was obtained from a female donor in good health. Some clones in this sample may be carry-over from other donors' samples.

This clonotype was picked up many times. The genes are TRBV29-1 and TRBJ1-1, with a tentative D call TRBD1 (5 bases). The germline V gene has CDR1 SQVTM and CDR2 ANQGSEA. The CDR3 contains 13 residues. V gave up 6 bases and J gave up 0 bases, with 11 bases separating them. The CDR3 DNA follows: TGCAGCGTAGCGGGACGGATGAACACTGAAGCTTTCTTT. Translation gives CSVAGRMNTEAFF.

Written as DNA, the CDR3 is TGTGCCAGCAGTTTTGGCCAAAGGGACAGAGCTTTCTTT. This translates into CASSFGQRDRAFF. This chain joins TRBV12-3 or TRBV12-4 and TRBJ1-1, with TRBD1 matching over 7 bases. The CDR3 extends over 13 amino acids. Trimming cost V 3 bases and J 10 bases; bases outside gene matches: 8.

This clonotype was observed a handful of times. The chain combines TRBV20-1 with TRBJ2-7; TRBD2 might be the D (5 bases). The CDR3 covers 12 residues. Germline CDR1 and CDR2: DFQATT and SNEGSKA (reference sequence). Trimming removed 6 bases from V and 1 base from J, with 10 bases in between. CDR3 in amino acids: CSAALDSYEQYF. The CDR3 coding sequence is TGCAGTGCGGCACTAGATTCCTACGAGCAGTACTTC.

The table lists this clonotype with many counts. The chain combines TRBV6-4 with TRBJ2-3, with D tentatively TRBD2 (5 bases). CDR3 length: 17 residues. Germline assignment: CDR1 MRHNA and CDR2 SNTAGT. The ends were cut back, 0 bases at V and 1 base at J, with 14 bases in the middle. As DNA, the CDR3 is TGTGCCAGCAGTGACTCGATAGTGGGAGCGGGCACAGATACGCAGTATTTT. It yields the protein CASSDSIVGAGTDTQYF.

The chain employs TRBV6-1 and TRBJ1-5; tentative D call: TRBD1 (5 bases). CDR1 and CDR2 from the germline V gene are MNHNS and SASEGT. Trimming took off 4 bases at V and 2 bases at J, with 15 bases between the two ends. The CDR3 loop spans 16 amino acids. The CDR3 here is CASSAEEGRGNQPQHF. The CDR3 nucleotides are TGTGCCAGCAGTGCGGAGGAGGGGCGCGGCAATCAGCCCCAGCATTTT.

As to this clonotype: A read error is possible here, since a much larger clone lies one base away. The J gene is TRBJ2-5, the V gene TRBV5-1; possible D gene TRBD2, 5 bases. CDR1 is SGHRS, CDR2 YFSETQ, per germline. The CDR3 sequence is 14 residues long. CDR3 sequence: CVSSRTSAGETQYF. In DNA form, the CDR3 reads TGCGTCAGCAGCCGTACTAGTGCGGGAGAGACCCAGTACTTC.

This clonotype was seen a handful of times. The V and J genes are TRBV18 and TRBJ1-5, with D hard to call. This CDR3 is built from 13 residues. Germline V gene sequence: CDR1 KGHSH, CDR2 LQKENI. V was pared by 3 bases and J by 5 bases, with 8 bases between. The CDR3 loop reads CASSPDRDQPQHF. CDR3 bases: TGTGCCAGCTCACCTGATAGGGATCAGCCCCAGCATTTT.

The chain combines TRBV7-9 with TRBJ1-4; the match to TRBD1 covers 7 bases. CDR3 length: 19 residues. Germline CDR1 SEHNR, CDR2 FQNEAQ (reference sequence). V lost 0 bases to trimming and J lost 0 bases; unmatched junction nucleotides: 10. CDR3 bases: TGTGCCAGCAGCTTAGCGGGTATCGGGACAGCCGCAACTAATGAAAAACTGTTTTTT. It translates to CASSLAGIGTAATNEKLFF.

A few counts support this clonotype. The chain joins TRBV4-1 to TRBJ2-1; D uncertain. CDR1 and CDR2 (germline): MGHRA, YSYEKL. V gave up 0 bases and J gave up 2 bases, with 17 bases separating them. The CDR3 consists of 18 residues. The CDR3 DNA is TGCGCCAGCAGCCAAGAAGCGAACGCCGGGCACACCTACAATGAGCAGTTCTTC. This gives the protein CASSQEANAGHTYNEQFF.

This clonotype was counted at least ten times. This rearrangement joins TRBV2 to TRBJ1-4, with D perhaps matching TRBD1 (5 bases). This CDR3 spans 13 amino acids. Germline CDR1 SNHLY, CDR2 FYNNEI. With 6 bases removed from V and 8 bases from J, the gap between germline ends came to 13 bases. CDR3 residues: CASRRDGGEKLFF. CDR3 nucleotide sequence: TGTGCCAGCAGGAGGGACGGTGGGGAAAAACTGTTTTTT.

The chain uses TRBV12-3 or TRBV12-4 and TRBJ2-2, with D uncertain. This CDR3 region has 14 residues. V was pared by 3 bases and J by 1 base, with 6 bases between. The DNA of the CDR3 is TGTGCCAGCAGTTTCTTCCAGAACACCGGGGAGCTGTTTTTT. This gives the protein CASSFFQNTGELFF.

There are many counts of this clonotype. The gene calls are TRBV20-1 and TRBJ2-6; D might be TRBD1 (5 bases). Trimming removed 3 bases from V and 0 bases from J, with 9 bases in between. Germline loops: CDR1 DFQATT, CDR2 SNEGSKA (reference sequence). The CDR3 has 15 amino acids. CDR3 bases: TGCAGTGCTAGCACAGGAGCCTCTGGGGCCAACGTCCTGACTTTC. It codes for CSASTGASGANVLTF.

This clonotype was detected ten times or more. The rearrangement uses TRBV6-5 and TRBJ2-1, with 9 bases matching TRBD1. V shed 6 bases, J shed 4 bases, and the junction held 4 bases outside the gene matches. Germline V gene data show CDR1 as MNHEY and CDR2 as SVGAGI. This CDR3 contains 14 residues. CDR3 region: CASRGQGPYNEQFF. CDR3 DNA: TGTGCCAGCAGAGGACAGGGGCCTTACAATGAGCAGTTCTTC.

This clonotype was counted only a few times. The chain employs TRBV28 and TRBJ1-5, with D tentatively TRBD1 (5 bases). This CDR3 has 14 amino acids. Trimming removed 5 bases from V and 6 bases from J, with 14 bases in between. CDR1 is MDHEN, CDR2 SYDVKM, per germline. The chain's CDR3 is CASSPPGGGQPQHF. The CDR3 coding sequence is TGTGCCAGCAGTCCACCGGGGGGGGGTCAGCCCCAGCATTTT.

CDR3 DNA sequence: TGTGCCAGCAGGTGCCATACCAAAAACATTCAGTACTTC. It encodes CASRCHTKNIQYF. J is TRBJ2-4 and V is TRBV7-3; D uncertain. The ends were cut back, 6 bases at V and 2 bases at J, with 8 bases in the middle. This CDR3 is 13 amino acids long. The germline V gene has CDR1 SGHTA and CDR2 FQGTGA.

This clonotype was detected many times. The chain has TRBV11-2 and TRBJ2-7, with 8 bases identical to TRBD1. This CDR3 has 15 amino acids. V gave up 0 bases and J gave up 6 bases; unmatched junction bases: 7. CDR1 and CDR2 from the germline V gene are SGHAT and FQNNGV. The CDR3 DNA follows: TGTGCCAGCAGCTTAGATCCAGGACAGGGCTTCGAGCAGTACTTC. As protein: CASSLDPGQGFEQYF.

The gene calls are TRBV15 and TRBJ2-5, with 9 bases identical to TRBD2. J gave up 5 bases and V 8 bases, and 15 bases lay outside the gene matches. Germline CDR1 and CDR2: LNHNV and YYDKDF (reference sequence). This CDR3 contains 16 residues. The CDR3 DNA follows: TGTGCCACCCATCTTATAGCGGGAGTCCCGCAGGAGACCCAGTACTTC. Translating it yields CATHLIAGVPQETQYF.

CDR3 nucleotides: TGTGCCAGCAGCTTAACTAGGCAGCAAGAGACCCAGTACTTC. This encodes CASSLTRQQETQYF. The chain joins TRBV7-2 to TRBJ2-5; possibly TRBD2 for D (5 bases). CDR1 and CDR2 (germline): SGHTA, FQGNSA. Trimming took off 2 bases at V and 2 bases at J, with 9 bases between the two ends. The CDR3 covers 14 residues.

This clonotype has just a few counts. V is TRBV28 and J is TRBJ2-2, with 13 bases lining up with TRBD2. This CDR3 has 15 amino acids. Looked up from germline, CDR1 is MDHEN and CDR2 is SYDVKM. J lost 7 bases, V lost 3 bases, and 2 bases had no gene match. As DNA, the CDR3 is TGTGCCAGCAGTTTTACTAGCGGGAGGGTCGGGGAGCTGTTTTTT. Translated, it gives CASSFTSGRVGELFF.

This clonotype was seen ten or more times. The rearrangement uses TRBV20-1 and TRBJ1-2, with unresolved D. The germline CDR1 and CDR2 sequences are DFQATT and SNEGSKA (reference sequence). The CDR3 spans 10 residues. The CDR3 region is CRWGNYGYTF. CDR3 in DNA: TGCAGGTGGGGAAACTATGGCTACACCTTC.

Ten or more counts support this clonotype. CDR3 coding DNA: TGTGCCAGCAGCCCGTTAGTGGACATTCAGTACTTC. This translates into CASSPLVDIQYF. This rearrangement joins TRBV11-2 to TRBJ2-4; unclear D gene. Deletions cut 5 bases from V and 8 bases from J, with 10 bases between. Germline V gene lookup returns CDR1 SGHAT and CDR2 FQNNGV. The CDR3 contains 12 residues.

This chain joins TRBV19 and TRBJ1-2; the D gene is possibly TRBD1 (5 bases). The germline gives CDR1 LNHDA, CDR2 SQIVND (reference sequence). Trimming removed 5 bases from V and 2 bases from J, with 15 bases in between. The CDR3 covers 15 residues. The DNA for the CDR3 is TGTGCCAGTAGTGTCCTGCAGGGAATAAACTATGGCTACACCTTC. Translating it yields CASSVLQGINYGYTF.

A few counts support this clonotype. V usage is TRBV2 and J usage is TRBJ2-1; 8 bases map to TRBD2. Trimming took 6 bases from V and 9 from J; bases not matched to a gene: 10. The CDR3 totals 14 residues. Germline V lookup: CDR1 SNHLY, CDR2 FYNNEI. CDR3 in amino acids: CASRGGLAGGEQFF. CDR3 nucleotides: TGTGCCAGCAGGGGAGGACTAGCTGGGGGTGAGCAGTTCTTC.

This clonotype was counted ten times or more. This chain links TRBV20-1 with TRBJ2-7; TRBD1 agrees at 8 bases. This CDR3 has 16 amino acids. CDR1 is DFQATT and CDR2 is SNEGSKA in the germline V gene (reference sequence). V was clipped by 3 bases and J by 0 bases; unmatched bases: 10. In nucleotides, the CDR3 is TGCAGTGCTAGTTACAGGGGGAACACCCGCTCCTACGAGCAGTACTTC. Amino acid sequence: CSASYRGNTRSYEQYF.

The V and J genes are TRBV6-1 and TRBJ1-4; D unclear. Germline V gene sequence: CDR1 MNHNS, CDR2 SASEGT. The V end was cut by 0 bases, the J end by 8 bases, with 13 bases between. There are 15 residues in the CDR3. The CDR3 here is CASSEALGSVEKLFF. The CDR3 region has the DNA TGTGCCAGCAGTGAAGCTCTAGGTTCTGTAGAAAAACTGTTTTTT.

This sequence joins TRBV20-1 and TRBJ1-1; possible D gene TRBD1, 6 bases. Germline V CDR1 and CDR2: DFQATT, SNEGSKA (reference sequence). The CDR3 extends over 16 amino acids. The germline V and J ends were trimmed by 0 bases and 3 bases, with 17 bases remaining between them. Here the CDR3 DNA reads TGCAGTGCTAGAGAGCGGCAGGGGTGGGCGGACACTGAAGCTTTCTTT. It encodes CSARERQGWADTEAFF.

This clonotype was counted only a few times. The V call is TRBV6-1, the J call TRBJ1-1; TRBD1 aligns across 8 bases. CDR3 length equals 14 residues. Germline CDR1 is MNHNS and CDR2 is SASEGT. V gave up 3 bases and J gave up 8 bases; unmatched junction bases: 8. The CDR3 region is CASSDTGGPYEAFF. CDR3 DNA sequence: TGTGCCAGCAGTGACACAGGGGGACCTTACGAAGCTTTCTTT.

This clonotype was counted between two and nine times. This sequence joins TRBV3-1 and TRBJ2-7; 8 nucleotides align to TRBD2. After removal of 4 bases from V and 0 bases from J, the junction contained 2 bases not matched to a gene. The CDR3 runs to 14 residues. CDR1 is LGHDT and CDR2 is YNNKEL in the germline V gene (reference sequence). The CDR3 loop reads CASSRGTSSYEQYF. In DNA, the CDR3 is TGTGCCAGCAGCCGCGGGACTAGCTCCTACGAGCAGTACTTC.

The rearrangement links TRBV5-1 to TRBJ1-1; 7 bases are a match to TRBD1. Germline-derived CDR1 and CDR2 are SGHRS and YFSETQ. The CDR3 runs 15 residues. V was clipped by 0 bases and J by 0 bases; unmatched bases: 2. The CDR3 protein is CASSLEGAMNTEAFF. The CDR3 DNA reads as TGCGCCAGCAGCTTGGAGGGGGCGATGAACACTGAAGCTTTCTTT.

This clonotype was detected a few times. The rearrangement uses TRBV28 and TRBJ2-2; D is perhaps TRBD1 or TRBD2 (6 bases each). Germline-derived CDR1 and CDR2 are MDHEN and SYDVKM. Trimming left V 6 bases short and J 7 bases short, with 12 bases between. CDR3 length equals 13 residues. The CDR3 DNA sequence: TGTGCCAGCAGCCCACAGGGAGGCGGGGAGCTGTTTTTT. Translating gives CASSPQGGGELFF.

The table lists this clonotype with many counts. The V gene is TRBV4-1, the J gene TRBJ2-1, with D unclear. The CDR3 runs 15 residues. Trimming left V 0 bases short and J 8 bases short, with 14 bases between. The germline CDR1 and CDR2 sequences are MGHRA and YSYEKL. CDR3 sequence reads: CASSQEGPLRDEQFF. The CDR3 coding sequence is TGCGCCAGCAGCCAAGAAGGACCCCTTCGGGATGAGCAGTTCTTC.

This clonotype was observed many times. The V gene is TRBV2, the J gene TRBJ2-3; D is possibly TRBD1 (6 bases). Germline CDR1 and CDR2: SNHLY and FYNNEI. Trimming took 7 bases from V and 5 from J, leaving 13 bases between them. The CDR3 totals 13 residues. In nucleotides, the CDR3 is TGTGCCAGCAACGCAATACAGGGAGATACGCAGTATTTT. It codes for CASNAIQGDTQYF.